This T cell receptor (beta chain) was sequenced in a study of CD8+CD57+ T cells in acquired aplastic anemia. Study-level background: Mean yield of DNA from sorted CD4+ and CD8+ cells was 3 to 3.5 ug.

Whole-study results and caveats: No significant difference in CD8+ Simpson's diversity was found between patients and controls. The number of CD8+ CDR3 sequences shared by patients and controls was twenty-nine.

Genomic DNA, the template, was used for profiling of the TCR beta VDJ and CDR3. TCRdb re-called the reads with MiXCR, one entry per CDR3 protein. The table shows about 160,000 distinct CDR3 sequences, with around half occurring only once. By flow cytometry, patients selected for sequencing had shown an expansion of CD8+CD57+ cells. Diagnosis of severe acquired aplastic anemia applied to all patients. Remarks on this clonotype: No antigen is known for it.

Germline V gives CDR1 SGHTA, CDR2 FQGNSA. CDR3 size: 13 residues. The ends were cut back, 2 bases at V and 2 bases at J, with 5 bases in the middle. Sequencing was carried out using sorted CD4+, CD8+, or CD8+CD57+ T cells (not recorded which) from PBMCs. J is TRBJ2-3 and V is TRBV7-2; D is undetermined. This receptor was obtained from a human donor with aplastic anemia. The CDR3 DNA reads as TGTGCCAGCAGCTTAACCCCCACAGATACGCAGTATTTT. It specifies CASSLTPTDTQYF.